This is a list of T cell receptor beta chains from one sample in a study of chemoradiotherapy in HPV16-positive cancers. Produced via immunoSEQ multiplex PCR; TCRdb's table is partial and in-frame only. In the table there are 2,900 or so clones, around 77% of which are singletons. Sample acquisition took place from a patient who underwent chemoradiotherapy. The source of these receptors is a human donor with HPV-associated anogenital cancer. Both conserved end residues are part of each CDR3. Each record gives: D gene, clone size, J gene, V gene, CDR3 DNA, CDR3 protein. The D gene is left open where the match is weak. Size is stated for part of the rows, as once, few or many counts, or as a class when the clone is expanded.

D: TRBD1
size: .
J: TRBJ2-7
V: TRBV28
DNA: TGTGCCAGCAGTTCAGGGACAGGGAACTCCTACGAGCAGTACTTC
CDR3: CASSSGTGNSYEQYF

D: TRBD2
size: .
J: TRBJ2-1
V: TRBV7-3
DNA: TGTGCCAGCAGCACCGCGGGAGGGCCTTCGAGTGAGCAGTTCTTC
CDR3: CASSTAGGPSSEQFF

D: .
size: .
J: TRBJ2-7
V: TRBV18
DNA: TGTGCCAGCTCACCAATGGAGGGTTACGAGCAGTACTTC
CDR3: CASSPMEGYEQYF

D: TRBD1
size: .
J: TRBJ1-1
V: TRBV7-9
DNA: TGTGCCAGCAGCAGAATGACAGGGATATTTACTGAAGCTTTCTTT
CDR3: CASSRMTGIFTEAFF

D: .
size: .
J: TRBJ1-1
V: TRBV13
DNA: TGTGCCAGCAGCCGCAAGGGATGGGGGAACACTGAAGCTTTCTTT
CDR3: CASSRKGWGNTEAFF

D: .
size: .
J: TRBJ1-2
V: TRBV6-1
DNA: TGTGCCAGCAGTGCCCGTGGCCTTAACGTCCCCAAACAGGCTGGCTACACCTTC
CDR3: CASSARGLNVPKQAGYTF

D: .
size: .
J: TRBJ1-4
V: TRBV5-4
DNA: TGTGCCAGCAGCTTGTCAGGGATAACTAATGAAAAACTGTTTTTT
CDR3: CASSLSGITNEKLFF

D: .
size: .
J: TRBJ1-1
V: TRBV7-2
DNA: TGTGCCAGCAGCGTTCGACAGCTAAACACTGAAGCTTTCTTT
CDR3: CASSVRQLNTEAFF

D: .
size: .
J: TRBJ1-5
V: TRBV2
DNA: TGTGCCAGCAGTGAAAACAGGGACTATGCCCAGCATTTT
CDR3: CASSENRDYAQHF

D: TRBD1
size: .
J: TRBJ2-2
V: TRBV13
DNA: TGTGCCAGCAGCTTTACAGGGGGCATCGGGGAGCTGTTTTTT
CDR3: CASSFTGGIGELFF

D: .
size: .
J: TRBJ2-3
V: TRBV15
DNA: TGTGCCACCAGCCGAGCAACGAACGCAGATACGCAGTATTTT
CDR3: CATSRATNADTQYF

D: .
size: .
J: TRBJ1-3
V: TRBV15
DNA: TGTGCCACCAGTCCCGACTCTGGAAACACCATATATTTT
CDR3: CATSPDSGNTIYF

D: .
size: few
J: TRBJ1-6
V: TRBV27
DNA: TGTGCCAGCAGTTTAAGGAGGGGGAATTCACCCCTCCACTTT
CDR3: CASSLRRGNSPLHF

D: .
size: once
J: TRBJ2-7
V: TRBV7-9
DNA: TGTGCCAGCAGCGCCGCCGGGGTTGCAGCCTACGAGCAGTACTTC
CDR3: CASSAAGVAAYEQYF

D: .
size: .
J: TRBJ2-1
V: TRBV7-2
DNA: TGTGCCAGCAGTCCGGGGGCCGAGTACAATGAGCAGTTCTTC
CDR3: CASSPGAEYNEQFF

D: TRBD2
size: .
J: TRBJ2-3
V: TRBV4-2
DNA: TGTGCCAGCAGCCAAGAGTTAGCGGGGGGCACAGATACGCAGTATTTT
CDR3: CASSQELAGGTDTQYF

D: .
size: .
J: TRBJ1-1
V: TRBV9
DNA: TGTGCCAGCAGCGTAGACCCCCCGGGGACAATGAACACTGAAGCTTTCTTT
CDR3: CASSVDPPGTMNTEAFF

D: TRBD2
size: once
J: TRBJ2-3
V: TRBV9
DNA: TGTGCCAGCAGCTCAGGACTAGCGGGAAGCACAGATACGCAGTATTTT
CDR3: CASSSGLAGSTDTQYF

D: TRBD2
size: .
J: TRBJ2-5
V: TRBV11-3
DNA: TGTGCCAGCAGCCCCGGCGGGGGGGGCAAAAAGACCCAGTACTTC
CDR3: CASSPGGGGKKTQYF

D: .
size: .
J: TRBJ2-1
V: TRBV27
DNA: TGTGCCAGCAGTTTACAGTATAGCTCCTACAATGAGCAGTTCTTC
CDR3: CASSLQYSSYNEQFF

D: TRBD1
size: .
J: TRBJ1-5
V: TRBV5-1
DNA: TGCGCCAGCAGCACGACAGGGGATAGCAATCAGCCCCAGCATTTT
CDR3: CASSTTGDSNQPQHF

D: .
size: .
J: TRBJ1-1
V: TRBV28
DNA: TGTGCCAGCAGTTTACTTGGCTTCGAAGCTTTCTTT
CDR3: CASSLLGFEAFF

D: TRBD2
size: once
J: TRBJ2-1
V: TRBV27
DNA: TGTGCCAGCAGTTCCGGGACTAGGGGAGACAATGAGCAGTTCTTC
CDR3: CASSSGTRGDNEQFF

D: TRBD1
size: .
J: TRBJ1-2
V: TRBV6-5
DNA: TGTGCCAGCAGTACTACAGGGGGCACCTATGGCTACACCTTC
CDR3: CASSTTGGTYGYTF

D: .
size: .
J: TRBJ1-1
V: TRBV6-6
DNA: TGTGCCAGCAGTTACTGGGGTAACACTGAAGCTTTCTTT
CDR3: CASSYWGNTEAFF

D: .
size: .
J: TRBJ1-2
V: TRBV27
DNA: TGTGCCGCTGGGGACCCTATCGAAGGCTACACCTTC
CDR3: CAAGDPIEGYTF

D: .
size: .
J: TRBJ2-7
V: TRBV28
DNA: TGTGCCAGCACGCCGGCCGCGGGTCCCTACGAGCAGTACTTC
CDR3: CASTPAAGPYEQYF

D: .
size: .
J: TRBJ1-4
V: TRBV28
DNA: TGTGCCAGCAGTTCGCCGGGCAATAATGAAAAACTGTTTTTT
CDR3: CASSSPGNNEKLFF

D: .
size: .
J: TRBJ2-7
V: TRBV7-2
DNA: TGTGCCAGCAGCTTTTTTGACGAGCAGTACTTC
CDR3: CASSFFDEQYF

D: .
size: .
J: TRBJ1-1
V: TRBV5-6
DNA: TGTGCCAGCAGCGAGACTCCGACGGGCGACACTGAAGCTTTCTTT
CDR3: CASSETPTGDTEAFF

D: .
size: .
J: TRBJ1-2
V: TRBV9
DNA: TGTGCCAGCAGCGAGGGGGGAGGGGAATATGGCTACACCTTC
CDR3: CASSEGGGEYGYTF

D: .
size: large
J: TRBJ1-1
V: TRBV28
DNA: TGTGCCAGCAGTTTCTCCGTGTCGAACACTGAAGCTTTCTTT
CDR3: CASSFSVSNTEAFF

D: .
size: .
J: TRBJ2-7
V: TRBV5-6
DNA: TGTGCCAGCAGCTTACGCGGTAGCCGGGCCCCCTACGAGCAGTACTTC
CDR3: CASSLRGSRAPYEQYF

D: TRBD2
size: .
J: TRBJ2-4
V: TRBV30
DNA: TGTGCCTGGAGTGGGGGGGGCAAAAACATTCAGTACTTC
CDR3: CAWSGGGKNIQYF

D: .
size: .
J: TRBJ2-2
V: TRBV5-1
DNA: TGCGCCAGCACCGTGGGGGGACCGAACACCGGGGAGCTGTTTTTT
CDR3: CASTVGGPNTGELFF

D: TRBD1
size: .
J: TRBJ2-7
V: TRBV5-1
DNA: TGCGCCAGCAGCCAAAGGACAGGGAAGTCCTACGAGCAGTACTTC
CDR3: CASSQRTGKSYEQYF

D: TRBD2
size: once
J: TRBJ2-3
V: TRBV28
DNA: TGTGCCAGCAGTTCTACTGGACTAGCGGGAGGGCCGGCGCAGTATTTT
CDR3: CASSSTGLAGGPAQYF

D: TRBD1
size: .
J: TRBJ2-7
V: TRBV9
DNA: TGTGCCAGCAGCGTGGGTCTCGGACAGGGGGGCTACGAGCAGTACTTC
CDR3: CASSVGLGQGGYEQYF

D: .
size: .
J: TRBJ2-1
V: TRBV7-3
DNA: TGTGCCAGCGGAGGGGGGGTTAACAATGAGCAGTTCTTC
CDR3: CASGGGVNNEQFF

D: .
size: few
J: TRBJ1-5
V: TRBV19
DNA: TGTGCCAGTAGTATCCGGGGGACTGGTCAGCCCCAGCATTTT
CDR3: CASSIRGTGQPQHF

D: .
size: .
J: TRBJ1-1
V: TRBV5-1
DNA: TGCGCCAGCAGCTTCGAACAGGGTGGCACTGAAGCTTTCTTT
CDR3: CASSFEQGGTEAFF